The rows below give T cell receptor beta chains drawn from one sample of a study of technical replicates of blood from a few donors. The data were produced by immunoSEQ multiplex PCR, yet TCRdb's version contains in-frame clones alone and is incomplete. Here the sample spans about 100,000 clones, just over 95% being singletons. Input material: T cells isolated from PBMCs. These receptors were collected from a human donor in good health. Each CDR3 is given without its conserved first and last residue.

cdr3_aa: AWRPDNEQF
j_call: TRBJ2-1
v_call: TRBV30

cdr3_aa: ASSQYGGRAQEETQY
j_call: TRBJ2-5
v_call: TRBV14

cdr3_aa: ASSRTGGFGQPQH
j_call: TRBJ1-5
v_call: TRBV7-8

cdr3_aa: ASSLDSGRNVEQF
j_call: TRBJ2-1
v_call: TRBV5-4

cdr3_aa: ASSQVPDNTEAF
j_call: TRBJ1-1
v_call: TRBV4-1

cdr3_aa: ASRPGLHYEQY
j_call: TRBJ2-7
v_call: TRBV28

cdr3_aa: ATRPPGLDTGELF
j_call: TRBJ2-2
v_call: TRBV15

cdr3_aa: ASSRSGLFTGELF
j_call: TRBJ2-2
v_call: TRBV9

cdr3_aa: AWSVRGDQPQH
j_call: TRBJ1-5
v_call: TRBV30

cdr3_aa: ASSYSSVNYEQY
j_call: TRBJ2-7
v_call: TRBV6-5

cdr3_aa: ASSPDRGVQPQH
j_call: TRBJ1-5
v_call: TRBV4-2

cdr3_aa: ASSWRGETNEKLF
j_call: TRBJ1-4
v_call: TRBV5-1

cdr3_aa: ASLKTNAGAYEQY
j_call: TRBJ2-7
v_call: TRBV25-1

cdr3_aa: ASSGGGIGYEQY
j_call: TRBJ2-7
v_call: TRBV28

cdr3_aa: AISDRGSDNEQF
j_call: TRBJ2-1
v_call: TRBV10-3

cdr3_aa: ASSYRLVTETQY
j_call: TRBJ2-5
v_call: TRBV6-6

cdr3_aa: ASSYEAGEGNEQF
j_call: TRBJ2-1
v_call: TRBV11-3

cdr3_aa: ASSISAGMNTEAF
j_call: TRBJ1-1
v_call: TRBV19

cdr3_aa: ASSSRQGADTQY
j_call: TRBJ2-3
v_call: TRBV5-1

cdr3_aa: ASSLAYGHRL
j_call: TRBJ2-7
v_call: TRBV5-4

cdr3_aa: ASSDSIGGQYGYT
j_call: TRBJ1-2
v_call: TRBV6-4

cdr3_aa: ASSLRTGSSGNTIY
j_call: TRBJ1-3
v_call: TRBV5-1

cdr3_aa: ASSFFSDTGELF
j_call: TRBJ2-2
v_call: TRBV27

cdr3_aa: ASSLQRDYLAEQY
j_call: TRBJ2-7
v_call: TRBV5-1

cdr3_aa: ASSSRTNYGYT
j_call: TRBJ1-2
v_call: TRBV19

cdr3_aa: ASSLEYSYEQY
j_call: TRBJ2-7
v_call: TRBV5-1

cdr3_aa: ASSWEGTGYNEQF
j_call: TRBJ2-1
v_call: TRBV6-6

cdr3_aa: ASSSQRYGYT
j_call: TRBJ1-2
v_call: TRBV13

cdr3_aa: SVAGSGFEQY
j_call: TRBJ2-7
v_call: TRBV29-1

cdr3_aa: ASFPPGQLLVHGYT
j_call: TRBJ1-2
v_call: TRBV12-5

cdr3_aa: ASSEPGAYEQY
j_call: TRBJ2-7
v_call: TRBV10-1

cdr3_aa: ASSTDRNSLWGELF
j_call: TRBJ2-2
v_call: TRBV5-6

cdr3_aa: SASVANIQY
j_call: TRBJ2-4
v_call: TRBV20-1

cdr3_aa: ASKNPGQSRASYEQY
j_call: TRBJ2-7
v_call: TRBV28

cdr3_aa: ASSFGGWLAGETQY
j_call: TRBJ2-5
v_call: TRBV28